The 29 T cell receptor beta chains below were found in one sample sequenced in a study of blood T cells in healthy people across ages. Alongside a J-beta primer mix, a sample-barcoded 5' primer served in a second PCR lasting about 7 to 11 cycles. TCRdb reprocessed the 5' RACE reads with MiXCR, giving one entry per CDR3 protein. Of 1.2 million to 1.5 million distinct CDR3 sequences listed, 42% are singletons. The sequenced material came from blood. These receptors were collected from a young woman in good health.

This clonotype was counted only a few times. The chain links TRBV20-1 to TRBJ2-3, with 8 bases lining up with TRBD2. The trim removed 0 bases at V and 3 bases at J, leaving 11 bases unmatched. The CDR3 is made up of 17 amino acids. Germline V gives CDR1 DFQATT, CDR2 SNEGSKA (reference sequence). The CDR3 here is CSARDLASGLSTDTQYF. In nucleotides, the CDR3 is TGCAGTGCTAGAGATTTGGCTAGCGGGCTCTCGACAGATACGCAGTATTTT.

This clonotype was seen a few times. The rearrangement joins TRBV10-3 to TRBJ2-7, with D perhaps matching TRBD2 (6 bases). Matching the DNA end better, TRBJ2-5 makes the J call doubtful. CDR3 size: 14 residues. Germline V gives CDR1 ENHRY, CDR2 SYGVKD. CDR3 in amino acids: CAIRGTGSWETQYF. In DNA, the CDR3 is TGTGCCATCAGGGGGACTGGAAGTTGGGAGACCCAGTACTTC.

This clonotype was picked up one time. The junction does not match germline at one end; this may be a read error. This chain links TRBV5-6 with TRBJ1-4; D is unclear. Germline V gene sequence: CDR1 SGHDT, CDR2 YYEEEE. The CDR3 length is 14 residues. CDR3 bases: TGTGCCAGCAGCTTGGCACGGGGTAATGCAAAACTGTTTTTT. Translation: CASSLARGNAKLFF.

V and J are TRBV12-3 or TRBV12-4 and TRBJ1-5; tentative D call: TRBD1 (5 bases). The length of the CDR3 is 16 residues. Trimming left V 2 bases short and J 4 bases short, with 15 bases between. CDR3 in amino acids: CASSLLGDLGNQPQHF. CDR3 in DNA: TGTGCCAGCAGTTTATTGGGGGACTTGGGGAATCAGCCCCAGCATTTT.

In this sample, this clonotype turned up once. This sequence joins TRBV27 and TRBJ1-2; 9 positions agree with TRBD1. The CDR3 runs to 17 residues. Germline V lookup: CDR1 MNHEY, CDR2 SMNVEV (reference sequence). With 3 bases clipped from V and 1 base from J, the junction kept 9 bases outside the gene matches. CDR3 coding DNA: TGTGCCAGCAGTTTGTCACAGGGGGCGCTGGATAACTATGGCTACACCTTC. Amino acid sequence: CASSLSQGALDNYGYTF.

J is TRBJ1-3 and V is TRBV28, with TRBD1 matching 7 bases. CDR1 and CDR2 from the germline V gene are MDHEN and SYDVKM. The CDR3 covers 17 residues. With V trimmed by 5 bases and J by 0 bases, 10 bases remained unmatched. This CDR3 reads CASSPQPGTDSGNTIYF. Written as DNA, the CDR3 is TGTGCCAGCAGTCCCCAACCTGGGACAGACTCTGGAAACACCATATATTTT.

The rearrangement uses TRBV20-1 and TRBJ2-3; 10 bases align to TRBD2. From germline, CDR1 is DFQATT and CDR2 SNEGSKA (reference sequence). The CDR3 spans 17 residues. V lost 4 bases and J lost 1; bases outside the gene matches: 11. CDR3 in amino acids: CSATIQRGGFGTDTQYF. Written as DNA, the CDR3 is TGCAGTGCTACAATCCAGCGGGGGGGCTTCGGCACAGATACGCAGTATTTT.

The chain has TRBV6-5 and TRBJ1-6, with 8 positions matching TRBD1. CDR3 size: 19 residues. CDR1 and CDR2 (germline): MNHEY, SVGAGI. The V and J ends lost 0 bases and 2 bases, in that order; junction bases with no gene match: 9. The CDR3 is CASSYSMGAGGAYNSPLHF. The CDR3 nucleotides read TGTGCCAGCAGTTACTCGATGGGGGCAGGGGGCGCCTATAATTCACCCCTCCACTTT.

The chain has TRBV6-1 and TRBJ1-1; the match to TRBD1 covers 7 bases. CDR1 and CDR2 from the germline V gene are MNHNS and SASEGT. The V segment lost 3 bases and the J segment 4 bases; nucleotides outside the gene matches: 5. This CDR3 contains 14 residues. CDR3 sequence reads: CASSDEAGGTEAFF. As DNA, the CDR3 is TGTGCCAGCAGTGATGAGGCAGGGGGCACTGAAGCTTTCTTT.

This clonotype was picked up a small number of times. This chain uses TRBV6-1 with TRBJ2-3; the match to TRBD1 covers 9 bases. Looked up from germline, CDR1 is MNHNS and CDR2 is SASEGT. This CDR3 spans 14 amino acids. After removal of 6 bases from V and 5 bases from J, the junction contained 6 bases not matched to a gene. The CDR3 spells CASSEGQGKDTQYF. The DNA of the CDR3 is TGTGCCAGCAGCGAGGGACAGGGTAAAGATACGCAGTATTTT.

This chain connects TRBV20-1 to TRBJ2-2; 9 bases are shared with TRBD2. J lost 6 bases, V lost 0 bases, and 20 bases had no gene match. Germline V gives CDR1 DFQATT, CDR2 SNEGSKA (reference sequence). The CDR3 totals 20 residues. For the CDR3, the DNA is TGCAGTGCTAGAGACGTTCGGAGCCTAGCGGGGATCCACACCGCCGGGGAGCTGTTTTTT. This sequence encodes CSARDVRSLAGIHTAGELFF.

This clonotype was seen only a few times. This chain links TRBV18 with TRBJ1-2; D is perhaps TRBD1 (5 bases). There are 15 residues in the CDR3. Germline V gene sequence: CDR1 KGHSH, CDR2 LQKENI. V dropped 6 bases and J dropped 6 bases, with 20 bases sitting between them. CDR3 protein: CASSQGTAQWDGYTF. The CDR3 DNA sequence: TGTGCCAGCTCCCAAGGGACGGCTCAGTGGGATGGCTACACCTTC.

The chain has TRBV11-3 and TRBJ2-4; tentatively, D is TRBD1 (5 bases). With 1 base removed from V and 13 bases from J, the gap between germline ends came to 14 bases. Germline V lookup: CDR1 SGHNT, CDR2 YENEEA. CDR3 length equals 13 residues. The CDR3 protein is CASSLGSTGEQYF. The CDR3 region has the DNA TGTGCCAGCAGCTTAGGAAGTACAGGAGAGCAGTACTTC.

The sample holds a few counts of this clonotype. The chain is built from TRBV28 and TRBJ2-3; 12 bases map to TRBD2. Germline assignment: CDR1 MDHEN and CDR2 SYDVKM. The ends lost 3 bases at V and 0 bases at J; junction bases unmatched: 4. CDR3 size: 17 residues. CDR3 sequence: CASSLSLAGGSTDTQYF. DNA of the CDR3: TGTGCCAGCAGTTTGTCACTAGCGGGAGGAAGCACAGATACGCAGTATTTT.

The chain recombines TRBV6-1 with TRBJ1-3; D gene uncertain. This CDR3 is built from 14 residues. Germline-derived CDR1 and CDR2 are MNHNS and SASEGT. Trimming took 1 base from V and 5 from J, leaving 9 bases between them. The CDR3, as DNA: TGTGCCAGCAGTGAAGGGGGTAGCCGAAACACCATATATTTT. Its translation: CASSEGGSRNTIYF.

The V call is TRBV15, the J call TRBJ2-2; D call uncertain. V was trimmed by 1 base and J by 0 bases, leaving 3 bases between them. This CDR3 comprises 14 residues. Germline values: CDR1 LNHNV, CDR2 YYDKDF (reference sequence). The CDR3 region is CATSRAPNTGELFF. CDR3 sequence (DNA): TGTGCCACCAGCAGAGCTCCGAACACCGGGGAGCTGTTTTTT.

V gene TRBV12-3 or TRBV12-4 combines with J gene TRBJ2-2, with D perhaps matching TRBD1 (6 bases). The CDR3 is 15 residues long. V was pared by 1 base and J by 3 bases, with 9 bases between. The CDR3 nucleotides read TGTGCCAGCAGTTTAGGCACAGGGTACACCGGGGAGCTGTTTTTT. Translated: CASSLGTGYTGELFF.

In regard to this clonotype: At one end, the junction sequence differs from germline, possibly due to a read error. CDR3 amino acids: CANSEGLRGGQETQYF. DNA for the CDR3: TGTGCCAACAGTGAAGGCCTTCGGGGGGGACAAGAGACCCAGTACTTC. The rearrangement joins TRBV2 to TRBJ2-5; TRBD2 agrees at 8 bases. This CDR3 comprises 16 residues. CDR1 and CDR2 (germline): SNHLY, FYNNEI.

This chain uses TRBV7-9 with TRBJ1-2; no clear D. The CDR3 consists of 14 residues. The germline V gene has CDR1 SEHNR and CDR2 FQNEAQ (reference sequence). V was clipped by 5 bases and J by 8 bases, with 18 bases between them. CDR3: CASSQSEPIWGYTF. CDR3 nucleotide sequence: TGTGCCAGCAGCCAGTCGGAGCCTATCTGGGGCTACACCTTC.

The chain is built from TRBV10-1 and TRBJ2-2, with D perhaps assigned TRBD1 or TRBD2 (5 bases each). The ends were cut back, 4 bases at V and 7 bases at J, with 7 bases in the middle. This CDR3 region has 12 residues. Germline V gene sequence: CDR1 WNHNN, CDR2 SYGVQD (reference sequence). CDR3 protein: CASSVGDGELFF. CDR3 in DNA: TGCGCCAGCAGTGTGGGGGACGGGGAGCTGTTTTTT.

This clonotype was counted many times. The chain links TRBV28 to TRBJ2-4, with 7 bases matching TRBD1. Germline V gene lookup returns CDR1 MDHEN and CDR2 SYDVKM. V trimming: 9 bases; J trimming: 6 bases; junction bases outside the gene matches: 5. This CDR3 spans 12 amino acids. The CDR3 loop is CASHSGGNIQYF. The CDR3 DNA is TGTGCCAGTCATTCAGGGGGAAACATTCAGTACTTC.

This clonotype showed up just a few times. The CDR3 sequence is CASSVSRDGTYEQYF. In DNA, the CDR3 is TGTGCCAGCAGTGTCAGCCGGGACGGAACTTACGAGCAGTACTTC. The chain has TRBV28 and TRBJ2-7, with D perhaps TRBD1 or TRBD2 (5 bases each). CDR3 size: 15 residues. CDR1 is MDHEN and CDR2 is SYDVKM in the germline V gene. Trimming pared 5 bases from V and 4 bases from J, leaving 18 bases between.

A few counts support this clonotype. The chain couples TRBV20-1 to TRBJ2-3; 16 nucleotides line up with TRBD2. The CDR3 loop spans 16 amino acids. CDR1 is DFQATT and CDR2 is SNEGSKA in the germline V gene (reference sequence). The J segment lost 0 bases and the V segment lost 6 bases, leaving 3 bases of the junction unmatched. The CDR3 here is CSAGTSGRVSTDTQYF. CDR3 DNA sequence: TGCAGTGCCGGGACTAGCGGGAGGGTTAGCACAGATACGCAGTATTTT.

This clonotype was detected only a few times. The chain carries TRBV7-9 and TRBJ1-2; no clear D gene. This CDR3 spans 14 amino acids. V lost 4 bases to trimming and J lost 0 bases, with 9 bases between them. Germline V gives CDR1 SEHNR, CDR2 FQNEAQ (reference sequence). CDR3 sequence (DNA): TGTGCCAGCAGCTCGGACGGAGCTAACTATGGCTACACCTTC. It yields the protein CASSSDGANYGYTF.

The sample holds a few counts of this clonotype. CDR3 protein: CASSLGTGGPNQPQHF. The CDR3 DNA is TGTGCCAGCAGTCTCGGGACAGGGGGACCCAATCAGCCCCAGCATTTT. The chain recombines TRBV6-5 with TRBJ1-5; 11 bases agree with TRBD1. CDR3 length: 16 amino acids. Germline V gene sequence: CDR1 MNHEY, CDR2 SVGAGI. V was clipped by 5 bases and J by 3 bases; unmatched bases: 6.

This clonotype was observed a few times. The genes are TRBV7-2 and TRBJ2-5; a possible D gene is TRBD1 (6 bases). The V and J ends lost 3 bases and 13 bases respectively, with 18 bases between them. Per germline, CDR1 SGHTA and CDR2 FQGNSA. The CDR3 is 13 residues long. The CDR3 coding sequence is TGTGCCAGCAGCTTCGGGACACCCCCGAGGCTGTACTTC. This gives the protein CASSFGTPPRLYF.

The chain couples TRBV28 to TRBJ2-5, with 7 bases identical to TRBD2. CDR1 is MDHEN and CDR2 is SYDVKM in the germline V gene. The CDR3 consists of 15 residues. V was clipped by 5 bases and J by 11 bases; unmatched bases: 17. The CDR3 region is CASSALVGGNNEQYF. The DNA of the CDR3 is TGTGCCAGCAGTGCCCTGGTGGGGGGGAACAATGAGCAGTACTTC.

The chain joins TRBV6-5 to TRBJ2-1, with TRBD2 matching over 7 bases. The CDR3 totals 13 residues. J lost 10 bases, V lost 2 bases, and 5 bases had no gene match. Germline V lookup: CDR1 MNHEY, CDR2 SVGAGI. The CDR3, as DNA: TGTGCCAGCAGTTACGCGACTAGCTACGAGCAGTTCTTC. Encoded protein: CASSYATSYEQFF.

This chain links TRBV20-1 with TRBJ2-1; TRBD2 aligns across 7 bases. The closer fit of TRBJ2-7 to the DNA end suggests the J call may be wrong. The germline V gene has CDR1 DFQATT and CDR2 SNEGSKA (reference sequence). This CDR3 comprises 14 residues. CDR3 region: CSARGLAVYNEQYF. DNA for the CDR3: TGCAGTGCTAGAGGTCTAGCGGTATACAATGAGCAGTACTTC.